This T cell receptor beta chain was observed in a study of identical twins. Whole-study results and caveats: Insertions were fewer in abundant cord blood beta clonotypes, whereas memory repertoires showed none of this pattern.

J gave up 0 bases and V 3 bases, and 4 bases lay outside the gene matches. This CDR3 spans 16 amino acids. On this clonotype itself: Its antigen is not known.

TCRdb called the 5' RACE reads again in MiXCR, with one record for every CDR3 protein. The sample shows 500,000 or so distinct CDR3 sequences, around an eighth of them seen only once. These same records also appear under a second study, on yellow fever vaccine responses in identical twins.

The chain is built from TRBV12-3 or TRBV12-4 and TRBJ2-3, with 9 bases that match TRBD2. The sequencing sample was made of CD4+ T cells sorted from blood. This clonotype was obtained from a woman aged 18-29 years in good health. CDR3 loop: CASSLDSGSSTDTQYF. CDR3 nucleotides: TGTGCCAGCAGTTTGGATAGCGGGAGTAGCACAGATACGCAGTATTTT.